Listed below are T cell receptor beta chains from one sample, sequenced in a study of blood T cell repertoires in COVID-19. Profiled with immunoSEQ multiplex PCR; TCRdb holds only in-frame clones, not every one. There are about 300,000 clones in the sample; approximately 84% occur only once, and over 1.1% lies in the top ten. Sequencing was carried out using peripheral blood. These receptors were obtained from a human donor with COVID-19, enrolled during active disease. The donor label of this sample is uncertain. Each CDR3 is given with its conserved first and last residue. The D gene is left open where the match is weak. Expanded clones are given a class, and other clones once, few, many or no size at all.

abundance: NA
d_gene: TRBD2
v_gene: TRBV2
j_gene: TRBJ2-7
CDR3nt: TGTGCCAGCAGTGAAGGCCGACTAGCGACCTACGAGCAGTACTTC
CDR3aa: CASSEGRLATYEQYF

abundance: NA
d_gene: NA
v_gene: TRBV28
j_gene: TRBJ1-2
CDR3nt: TGTGCCAGCAGTCCGCCGGGCAGCCGGCGTACTAGAGGCTACACCTTC
CDR3aa: CASSPPGSRRTRGYTF

abundance: NA
d_gene: NA
v_gene: TRBV5-1
j_gene: TRBJ2-5
CDR3nt: TGCGCCAGCCGTACAGGGATCCAAGAGACCCAGTACTTC
CDR3aa: CASRTGIQETQYF

abundance: NA
d_gene: NA
v_gene: TRBV29-1
j_gene: TRBJ1-4
CDR3nt: TGCAGCGTTCTACGTAATGAAAAACTGTTTTTT
CDR3aa: CSVLRNEKLFF

abundance: NA
d_gene: NA
v_gene: TRBV28
j_gene: TRBJ1-2
CDR3nt: TGTGCCAGCACCCCGACAGTAAACTATGGCTACACCTTC
CDR3aa: CASTPTVNYGYTF

abundance: NA
d_gene: TRBD1
v_gene: TRBV19
j_gene: TRBJ1-5
CDR3nt: TGTGCCAGTAGTATAGGTACAGGGGCTCCCAATCAGCCCCAGCATTTT
CDR3aa: CASSIGTGAPNQPQHF

abundance: NA
d_gene: NA
v_gene: TRBV30
j_gene: TRBJ2-7
CDR3nt: TGTGCCTGGAGTCGGGAGACCTACGAGCAGTACTTC
CDR3aa: CAWSRETYEQYF

abundance: NA
d_gene: TRBD2
v_gene: TRBV6-4
j_gene: TRBJ2-3
CDR3nt: TGTGCCAGCAGTGACCCGACGCGGGGGAGGGGCAGCGAGGACACAACAGATACGCAGTATTTT
CDR3aa: CASSDPTRGRGSEDTTDTQYF

abundance: once
d_gene: NA
v_gene: TRBV28
j_gene: TRBJ2-7
CDR3nt: TGTGCCAGCAGTTTGTCTTCTAGACGCGAGCAGTACTTC
CDR3aa: CASSLSSRREQYF

abundance: NA
d_gene: NA
v_gene: TRBV28
j_gene: TRBJ2-1
CDR3nt: TGTGCCACCAAGCGGTCGGGTGCAGGACTAAACAATGAGCAGTTCTTC
CDR3aa: CATKRSGAGLNNEQFF

abundance: NA
d_gene: TRBD1
v_gene: TRBV6-1
j_gene: TRBJ1-4
CDR3nt: TGTGCCAGCAGTGAAGAACGGGACAGGACTAATGAAAAACTGTTTTTT
CDR3aa: CASSEERDRTNEKLFF

abundance: NA
d_gene: NA
v_gene: TRBV19
j_gene: TRBJ1-4
CDR3nt: TGTGCCAGTAGTATAGCGGCGGCAACTAATGAAAAACTGTTTTTT
CDR3aa: CASSIAAATNEKLFF

abundance: once
d_gene: NA
v_gene: TRBV3-1/TRBV3-2
j_gene: TRBJ1-5
CDR3nt: TGTGCCAGCAGCCAAGAGAGGGAAAGGCCCCAGCATTTT
CDR3aa: CASSQERERPQHF

abundance: NA
d_gene: NA
v_gene: TRBV18
j_gene: TRBJ2-7
CDR3nt: TGTGCCAGCTCACCCGAGCTAGCGAGACCCTACGAGCAGTACTTC
CDR3aa: CASSPELARPYEQYF

abundance: NA
d_gene: TRBD1
v_gene: TRBV25-1
j_gene: TRBJ1-1
CDR3nt: TGTGCCAGCACCTCACAGGGGGACACTGAAGCTTTCTTT
CDR3aa: CASTSQGDTEAFF

abundance: NA
d_gene: TRBD1
v_gene: TRBV30
j_gene: TRBJ1-6
CDR3nt: TGTGCCTGGAGTTCGGTTCGGGACAGTAATTCACCCCTCCACTTT
CDR3aa: CAWSSVRDSNSPLHF

abundance: NA
d_gene: NA
v_gene: TRBV4-1
j_gene: TRBJ2-1
CDR3nt: TGCGCCAGCAGCCAAGATCTACTAGAGTGGAATGAGCAGTTCTTC
CDR3aa: CASSQDLLEWNEQFF

abundance: NA
d_gene: NA
v_gene: TRBV18
j_gene: TRBJ2-2
CDR3nt: TGTGCCAGTTCACGACAGGAGCCGAACACCGGGGAGCTGTTTTTT
CDR3aa: CASSRQEPNTGELFF

abundance: NA
d_gene: NA
v_gene: TRBV28
j_gene: TRBJ2-1
CDR3nt: TGTGCCAGCACTACTAGGCGGTCCTACAATGAGCAGTTCTTC
CDR3aa: CASTTRRSYNEQFF

abundance: once
d_gene: NA
v_gene: TRBV2
j_gene: TRBJ1-1
CDR3nt: TGTGCCAGCAGCAAAATACAGGGTAACACTGAAGCTTTCTTT
CDR3aa: CASSKIQGNTEAFF

abundance: NA
d_gene: TRBD1
v_gene: TRBV2
j_gene: TRBJ2-2
CDR3nt: TGTGCCAGCAGACTTGGGACAGGGGTCACCGGGGAGCTGTTTTTT
CDR3aa: CASRLGTGVTGELFF

abundance: NA
d_gene: TRBD2
v_gene: TRBV5-1
j_gene: TRBJ2-3
CDR3nt: TGCGCCAGCAGTCCGGGACTAGAGGTAGATACGCAGTATTTT
CDR3aa: CASSPGLEVDTQYF

abundance: once
d_gene: NA
v_gene: TRBV27
j_gene: TRBJ1-5
CDR3nt: TGTGCCAGCAGGGGCGTCAATCAGCCCCAGCATTTT
CDR3aa: CASRGVNQPQHF

abundance: NA
d_gene: NA
v_gene: TRBV21-1
j_gene: TRBJ2-1
CDR3nt: TGTGCCAGCAGCAAAGGAGGGGACAGGGGGCTACCGACTAGCGCCCCGGGGATCTTC
CDR3aa: CASSKGGDRGLPTSAPGIF

abundance: NA
d_gene: NA
v_gene: TRBV28
j_gene: TRBJ1-2
CDR3nt: TGTGCCAGCAGTCCCGTCCGCGGGGGCCATGGCTACACCTTC
CDR3aa: CASSPVRGGHGYTF

abundance: NA
d_gene: NA
v_gene: TRBV7-9
j_gene: TRBJ1-2
CDR3nt: TGTGCCAGCAGCCCGCCCGGATGGGAGATTAACTATGGCTACACCTTC
CDR3aa: CASSPPGWEINYGYTF

abundance: once
d_gene: NA
v_gene: TRBV9
j_gene: TRBJ2-2
CDR3nt: TGTGCCAGCAGCCTGCGGCCGAACACCGGGGAGCTGTTTTTT
CDR3aa: CASSLRPNTGELFF

abundance: NA
d_gene: NA
v_gene: TRBV19
j_gene: TRBJ1-1
CDR3nt: TGTGCCAGTAGTTTTCCAGGGCGTTGGAACACTGAAGCTTTCTTT
CDR3aa: CASSFPGRWNTEAFF

abundance: NA
d_gene: NA
v_gene: TRBV5-4
j_gene: TRBJ2-1
CDR3nt: TGTGCCAGCAGCAGGAATACGGGCTCCTACAATGAGCAGTTCTTC
CDR3aa: CASSRNTGSYNEQFF

abundance: NA
d_gene: NA
v_gene: TRBV2
j_gene: TRBJ2-2
CDR3nt: TGTGCCAGCAATCACCAGGGCACCGGGGAGCTGTTTTTT
CDR3aa: CASNHQGTGELFF

abundance: NA
d_gene: TRBD1
v_gene: TRBV10-3
j_gene: TRBJ1-3
CDR3nt: TGTGCCATCAGTGAGGGGCAGGGGGACACCATATATTTT
CDR3aa: CAISEGQGDTIYF

abundance: NA
d_gene: TRBD2
v_gene: TRBV19
j_gene: TRBJ2-2
CDR3nt: TGTGCCAGTAGTATTGAGGGGACTAGCGGGAGTACAGGAAACACCGGGGAGCTGTTTTTT
CDR3aa: CASSIEGTSGSTGNTGELFF

abundance: NA
d_gene: NA
v_gene: TRBV19
j_gene: TRBJ1-5
CDR3nt: TGTGCCAGTAGTATCCCAGGGGCTGGACAGCCCCAGCATTTT
CDR3aa: CASSIPGAGQPQHF

abundance: NA
d_gene: TRBD2
v_gene: TRBV7-9
j_gene: TRBJ2-1
CDR3nt: TGTGCCAGCAGCTTAATGAGGACTAGCGGGGGCTCCTACAATGAGCAGTTCTTC
CDR3aa: CASSLMRTSGGSYNEQFF

abundance: NA
d_gene: TRBD2
v_gene: TRBV10-3
j_gene: TRBJ2-2
CDR3nt: TGTGCCATAGGGACTAGCGGGAGTGAGGGGGAGCTGTTTTTT
CDR3aa: CAIGTSGSEGELFF

abundance: NA
d_gene: TRBD1
v_gene: TRBV5-1
j_gene: TRBJ2-4
CDR3nt: TGCGCCAGCCGACAGGTAGGGGGCAGAAACATTCAGTACTTC
CDR3aa: CASRQVGGRNIQYF

abundance: NA
d_gene: NA
v_gene: TRBV3-1/TRBV3-2
j_gene: TRBJ1-3
CDR3nt: TGTGCCAGCAGCCTAGGGTGGGAGAGCTCTGGAAACACCATATATTTT
CDR3aa: CASSLGWESSGNTIYF

abundance: NA
d_gene: TRBD1
v_gene: TRBV19
j_gene: TRBJ2-7
CDR3nt: TGTGCCAGTAGTATAGATCACAGGGGGCTGGGCCAGCAGTACTTC
CDR3aa: CASSIDHRGLGQQYF

abundance: NA
d_gene: NA
v_gene: TRBV21-1
j_gene: TRBJ2-5
CDR3nt: TGTGCCAGCAGGGAGGAGGAGACCCAGTACTTC
CDR3aa: CASREEETQYF

abundance: NA
d_gene: NA
v_gene: TRBV5-6
j_gene: TRBJ2-4
CDR3nt: TGTGCCAGCAGCTTGCAGGGGAACATTCAGTACTTC
CDR3aa: CASSLQGNIQYF

abundance: NA
d_gene: NA
v_gene: TRBV6-1
j_gene: TRBJ1-2
CDR3nt: TGTGCCAGCAGTGAGGATATAGGAGTGAAGGGCTACACCTTC
CDR3aa: CASSEDIGVKGYTF

abundance: NA
d_gene: TRBD1
v_gene: TRBV9
j_gene: TRBJ2-1
CDR3nt: TGTGCCAGCAGCGCCACCCCCGGGACAGGACACAATGAGCAGTTCTTC
CDR3aa: CASSATPGTGHNEQFF